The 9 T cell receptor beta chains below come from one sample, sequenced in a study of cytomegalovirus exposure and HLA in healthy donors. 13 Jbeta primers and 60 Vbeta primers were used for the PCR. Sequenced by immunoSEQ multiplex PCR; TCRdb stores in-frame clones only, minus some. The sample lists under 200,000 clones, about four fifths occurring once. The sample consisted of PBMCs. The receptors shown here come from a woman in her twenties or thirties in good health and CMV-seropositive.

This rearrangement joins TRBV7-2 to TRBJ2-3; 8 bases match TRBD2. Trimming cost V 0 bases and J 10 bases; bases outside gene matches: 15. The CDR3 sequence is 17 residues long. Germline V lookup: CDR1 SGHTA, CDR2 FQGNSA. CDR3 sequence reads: CASSLARGAGDWDAQYF. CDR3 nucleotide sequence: TGTGCCAGCAGCTTAGCCCGGGGAGCGGGAGATTGGGATGCGCAGTATTTT.

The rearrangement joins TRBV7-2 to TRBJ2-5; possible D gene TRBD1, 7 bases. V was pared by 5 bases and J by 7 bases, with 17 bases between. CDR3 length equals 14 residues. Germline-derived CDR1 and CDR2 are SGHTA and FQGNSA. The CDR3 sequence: CASSAGTVGLTQYF. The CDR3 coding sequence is TGTGCCAGCAGCGCGGGGACAGTCGGACTGACCCAGTACTTC.

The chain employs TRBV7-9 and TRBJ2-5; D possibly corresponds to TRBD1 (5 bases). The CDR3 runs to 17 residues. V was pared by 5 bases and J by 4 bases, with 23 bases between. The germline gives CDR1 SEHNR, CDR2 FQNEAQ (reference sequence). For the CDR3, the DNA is TGTGCCAGCAGCGCTCTACACATCTTAGGGGATGGAGAGACCCAGTACTTC. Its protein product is CASSALHILGDGETQYF.

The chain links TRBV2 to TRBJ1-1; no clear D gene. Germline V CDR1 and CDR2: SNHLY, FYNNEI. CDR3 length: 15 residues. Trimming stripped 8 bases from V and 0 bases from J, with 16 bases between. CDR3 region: CASSSAQLMNTEAFF. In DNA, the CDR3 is TGTGCCAGCTCTTCGGCACAGCTTATGAACACTGAAGCTTTCTTT.

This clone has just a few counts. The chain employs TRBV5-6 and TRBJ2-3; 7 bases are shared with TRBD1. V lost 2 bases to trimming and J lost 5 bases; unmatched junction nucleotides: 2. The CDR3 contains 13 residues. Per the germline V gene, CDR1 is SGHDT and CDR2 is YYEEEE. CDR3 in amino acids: CASSFGTEDTQYF. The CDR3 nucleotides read TGTGCCAGCAGCTTCGGGACAGAAGATACGCAGTATTTT.

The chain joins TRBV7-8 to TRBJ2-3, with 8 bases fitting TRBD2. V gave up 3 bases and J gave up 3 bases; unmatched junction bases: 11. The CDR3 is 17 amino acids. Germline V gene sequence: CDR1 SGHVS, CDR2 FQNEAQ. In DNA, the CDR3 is TGTGCCAGCAGCTTTTCGGCGCGGGGGGCTAGTACAGATACGCAGTATTTT. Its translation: CASSFSARGASTDTQYF. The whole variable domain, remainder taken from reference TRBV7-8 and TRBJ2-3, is GAGVSQSPRYKVAKRGQDVALRCDPISGHVSLFWYQQALGQGPEFLTYFQNEAQLDKSGLPSDRFFAERPEGSVSTLKIQRTQQEDSAVYLCASSFSARGASTDTQYFGPGTRLTVL.

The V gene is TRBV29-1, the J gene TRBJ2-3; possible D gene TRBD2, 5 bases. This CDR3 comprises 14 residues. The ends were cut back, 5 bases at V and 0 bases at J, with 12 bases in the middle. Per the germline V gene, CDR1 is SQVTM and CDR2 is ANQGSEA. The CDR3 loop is CSVYGLSSTDTQYF. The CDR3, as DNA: TGCAGCGTTTACGGACTCTCTAGCACAGATACGCAGTATTTT.

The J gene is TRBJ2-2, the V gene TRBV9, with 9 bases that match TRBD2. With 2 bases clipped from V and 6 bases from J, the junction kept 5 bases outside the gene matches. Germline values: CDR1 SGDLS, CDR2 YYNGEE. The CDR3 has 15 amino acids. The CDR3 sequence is CASSVRGGAPGELFF. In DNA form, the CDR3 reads TGTGCCAGCAGCGTTCGCGGGGGGGCCCCCGGGGAGCTGTTTTTT.

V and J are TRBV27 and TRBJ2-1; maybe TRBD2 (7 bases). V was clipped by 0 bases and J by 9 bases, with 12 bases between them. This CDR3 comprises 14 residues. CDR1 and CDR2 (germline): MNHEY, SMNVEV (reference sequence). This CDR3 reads CASSLSRGGSEQFF. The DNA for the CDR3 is TGTGCCAGCAGTTTATCGAGGGGGGGCAGTGAGCAGTTCTTC.